A single sample is the source of the 27 T cell receptor beta chains below, sequenced in a study of graft-versus-host responses after intestinal transplantation. Generated by immunoSEQ multiplex PCR, the TCRdb table keeps only in-frame clones and is missing some. The profile covers 75,000 to 100,000 clones, with 80% to 95% appearing a single time and roughly 0.15% taken by the ten largest. The antigens for these receptors are not known. Specimen: unstimulated CD4+ T cells sorted from spleen or lymph node cells, collected before intestinal transplant. The source is a human donor who received an intestinal transplant.

This sequence joins TRBV5-3 and TRBJ2-7; the match to TRBD1 covers 7 bases. TRBV5-3 is treated as an ORF (open reading frame) with a function not yet certain. The CDR3 totals 15 residues. Trimming at V came to 1 base and at J to 4 bases, leaving 8 bases not matched to a gene. The CDR3 bases are TGTGCCAGAAGCTTGAGCAGGGGGTTGAGGTACGAGCAGTACTTC. Translation: CARSLSRGLRYEQYF.

The chain uses TRBV5-4 and TRBJ1-3; 8 bases are shared with TRBD1. In germline, CDR1 is SGHNT, CDR2 YYREEE (reference sequence). The CDR3 consists of 16 residues. The ends lost 0 bases at V and 4 bases at J; junction bases unmatched: 6. The DNA of the CDR3 is TGTGCCAGCAGCTTGGAGTCAGGGGGCCTGGGAAACACCATATATTTT. It specifies CASSLESGGLGNTIYF.

This clone was detected once. The J gene is TRBJ2-7, the V gene TRBV29-1; 12 positions agree with TRBD1. Germline loops: CDR1 SQVTM, CDR2 ANQGSEA. V lost 6 bases, J lost 6 bases, and 6 bases stayed unmatched. The CDR3 length is 13 residues. The CDR3, as DNA: TGCAGCGTCCCCGGGACAGGGGGCTTCGAGCAGTACTTC. It translates to CSVPGTGGFEQYF.

This clone was observed a single time. The V and J genes are TRBV7-9 and TRBJ2-3; TRBD2 matches 13 bases. Germline CDR1 SEHNR, CDR2 FQNEAQ (reference sequence). This CDR3 has 15 amino acids. The V and J ends lost 5 bases and 5 bases, in that order; junction bases with no gene match: 4. CDR3 nucleotides: TGTGCCAGCAGCCCCGGACTAGCGGGGGAAGATACGCAGTATTTT. Its translation: CASSPGLAGEDTQYF.

This clone was recorded a few times. The chain couples TRBV19 to TRBJ1-1, with unresolved D. Trimming removed 1 base at V and 0 bases at J, with 9 bases between. CDR1 LNHDA and CDR2 SQIVND come from the germline V gene (reference sequence). The CDR3 runs to 15 residues. CDR3 amino acids: CASSIGGAMNTEAFF. CDR3 in DNA: TGTGCCAGTAGTATAGGTGGAGCCATGAACACTGAAGCTTTCTTT. The full variable domain, in which reference TRBV19 and TRBJ1-1 provide the parts outside the CDR3, is DGGITQSPKYLFRKEGQNVTLSCEQNLNHDAMYWYRQDPGQGLRLIYYSQIVNDFQKGDIAEGYSVSREKKESFPLTVTSAQKNPTAFYLCASSIGGAMNTEAFFGQGTRLTVV.

The chain uses TRBV6-5 and TRBJ1-1; D is undetermined. The CDR3 runs to 15 residues. The V end lost 3 bases, the J end lost 5 bases, and 16 bases lay between the germline ends. Looked up from germline, CDR1 is MNHEY and CDR2 is SVGAGI. Here the CDR3 DNA reads TGTGCCAGCAGTTATAGGCTAGAGGGAGGGACTGAAGCTTTCTTT. This codes for CASSYRLEGGTEAFF.

The chain uses TRBV9 and TRBJ2-5, with TRBD2 matching 11 bases. V was pared by 2 bases and J by 1 base, with 4 bases of the junction left unmatched. Germline CDR1 is SGDLS and CDR2 is YYNGEE. There are 16 residues in the CDR3. CDR3 bases: TGTGCCAGCAGCGTCGCTAGCGGGGGGACCCAAGAGACCCAGTACTTC. Translating it yields CASSVASGGTQETQYF.

The V call is TRBV5-1, the J call TRBJ2-5; perhaps TRBD1 as D (5 bases). The CDR3 extends over 13 amino acids. The V and J ends lost 2 bases and 10 bases respectively, with 15 bases between them. The germline V gene encodes CDR1 SGHRS and CDR2 YFSETQ. The CDR3 coding sequence is TGCGCCAGCAGCTTTTGGACACATCGCGACCAGTACTTC. Its translation: CASSFWTHRDQYF.

V usage is TRBV7-2 and J usage is TRBJ2-2, with 8 bases fitting TRBD1. The CDR3 length is 14 residues. The ends lost 1 base at V and 8 bases at J; junction bases unmatched: 3. The germline CDR1 and CDR2 sequences are SGHTA and FQGNSA. This chain's CDR3 is CASSLGRQGGELFF. The CDR3 nucleotides read TGTGCCAGCAGCTTAGGCAGACAGGGGGGGGAGCTGTTTTTT.

V gene TRBV30 combines with J gene TRBJ2-7; a weak D match, TRBD1 (6 bases). The V gene lost 4 bases and the J gene lost 4 bases, with 14 bases spanning the gap. The CDR3 runs to 13 residues. CDR1 and CDR2 from the germline V gene are GTSNPN and SVGIG (reference sequence). In DNA form, the CDR3 reads TGTGCCTGGAACAGGGACACCCTGTACGAGCAGTACTTC. The encoded protein is CAWNRDTLYEQYF.

The chain joins TRBV19 to TRBJ2-7; D is perhaps TRBD2 (6 bases). This CDR3 is built from 14 residues. V lost 5 bases and J 2 bases, leaving 13 bases between the germline ends. CDR1 LNHDA and CDR2 SQIVND come from the germline V gene (reference sequence). The CDR3 region has the DNA TGTGCCAGTAGTCAGGCGGGGATCCCCTACGAGCAGTACTTC. Residues: CASSQAGIPYEQYF. Full variable domain (rest looked up from reference TRBV19 and TRBJ2-7): DGGITQSPKYLFRKEGQNVTLSCEQNLNHDAMYWYRQDPGQGLRLIYYSQIVNDFQKGDIAEGYSVSREKKESFPLTVTSAQKNPTAFYLCASSQAGIPYEQYFGPGTRLTVT.

This chain connects TRBV2 to TRBJ2-7; D is undetermined. V shed 4 bases and J shed 5 bases, with 12 bases lying between them. Germline V gene lookup returns CDR1 SNHLY and CDR2 FYNNEI. The CDR3 loop spans 13 amino acids. CDR3 sequence (DNA): TGTGCCAGCAGTGTGGCGGTCGGCGACGAGCAGTACTTC. Residues: CASSVAVGDEQYF. Based on the CDR3 plus reference TRBV2 and TRBJ2-7, the full variable domain is EPEVTQTPSHQVTQMGQEVILRCVPISNHLYFYWYRQILGQKVEFLVSFYNNEISEKSEIFDDQFSVERPDGSNFTLKIRSTKLEDSAMYFCASSVAVGDEQYFGPGTRLTVT.

This chain links TRBV4-1 with TRBJ2-2; a possible D gene is TRBD2 (5 bases). CDR1 is MGHRA and CDR2 is YSYEKL in the germline V gene. CDR3 length equals 14 residues. V was shortened by 1 base and J by 5 bases, with 8 bases between the two germline ends. The CDR3 coding sequence is TGCGCCAGCAGCCAAGTATCGGGAACCGGGGAGCTGTTTTTT. It translates to CASSQVSGTGELFF.

The rearrangement joins TRBV7-9 to TRBJ1-1; a possible D gene is TRBD1 (5 bases). The V gene's germline CDR1 is SEHNR and CDR2 FQNEAQ (reference sequence). The V and J ends lost 5 bases and 1 base respectively, with 14 bases between them. CDR3 size: 15 residues. In DNA form, the CDR3 reads TGTGCCAGCAGCCGTTGGGGGGAGGAGAACACTGAAGCTTTCTTT. Translating it yields CASSRWGEENTEAFF. Together with reference TRBV7-9 and TRBJ1-1, the CDR3 gives the full variable domain: DTGVSQNPRHKITKRGQNVTFRCDPISEHNRLYWYRQTLGQGPEFLTYFQNEAQLEKSRLLSDRFSAERPKGSFSTLEIQRTEQGDSAMYLCASSRWGEENTEAFFGQGTRLTVV.

The chain joins TRBV5-1 to TRBJ2-5; TRBD2 is a possible D gene (5 bases). The DNA end is more similar to TRBJ2-7, so the J call may be wrong. Looked up from germline, CDR1 is SGHRS and CDR2 is YFSETQ. This CDR3 is built from 14 residues. DNA of the CDR3: TGCGCCAGCAGCCCTAGCTCGAGCTCCTACGAGCAGTACTTC. This sequence encodes CASSPSSSSYEQYF.

The rearrangement uses TRBV21-1 and TRBJ2-3; no DNA check was done on the table's D call, TRBD2. TRBV21-1 is recorded as a pseudogene. This CDR3 has 18 amino acids. The DNA of the CDR3 is TGTGCCAGCAGCAAAGGAGCGGGGGGAATCCCGGTCACAGATACGCAGTATTTT. Translating gives CASSKGAGGIPVTDTQYF.

The chain employs TRBV4-1 and TRBJ2-3; TRBD2 agrees at 11 bases. The germline V gene has CDR1 MGHRA and CDR2 YSYEKL. CDR3 length: 16 amino acids. V gave up 3 bases and J gave up 2 bases; unmatched junction bases: 4. The CDR3 nucleotides are TGCGCCAGCAGCCAGGGTAGCGGGAGGGACACAGATACGCAGTATTTT. Its protein is CASSQGSGRDTDTQYF.

This chain links TRBV4-2 with TRBJ2-2, with TRBD2 matching 13 bases. The J segment lost 7 bases and the V segment lost 0 bases, leaving 2 bases of the junction unmatched. Germline V gives CDR1 LGHNA, CDR2 YNFKEQ. CDR3 length: 16 residues. DNA for the CDR3: TGTGCCAGCAGCCAAGAACTAGCGGGGGGGGTCGGGGAGCTGTTTTTT. Translated: CASSQELAGGVGELFF.

The V call is TRBV18, the J call TRBJ1-2, with 8 bases fitting TRBD1. This CDR3 comprises 14 residues. J was trimmed by 6 bases and V by 1 base; bases with no gene match: 4. The germline V gene has CDR1 KGHSH and CDR2 LQKENI. This CDR3 reads CASSPLGQEHGYTF. In DNA form, the CDR3 reads TGTGCCAGCTCACCACTGGGACAGGAACATGGCTACACCTTC.

The rearrangement uses TRBV4-1 and TRBJ1-1; the D is unclear. Germline V gene data show CDR1 as MGHRA and CDR2 as YSYEKL. The CDR3 has 14 residues. The V end lost 1 base, the J end lost 2 bases, and 8 bases lay between the germline ends. Here the CDR3 DNA reads TGCGCCAGCAGCCAAGTAACAGCCAACACTGAAGCTTTCTTT. This sequence encodes CASSQVTANTEAFF.

This rearrangement joins TRBV29-1 to TRBJ2-1; 10 positions agree with TRBD1. Germline trimming cut 4 bases from V and 13 bases from J; bases unmatched to any gene: 4. The germline V gene encodes CDR1 SQVTM and CDR2 ANQGSEA. The CDR3 has 11 residues. CDR3 protein: CSVVRDRGQFF. In DNA form, the CDR3 reads TGCAGCGTTGTACGGGACAGGGGACAGTTCTTC.

The chain is built from TRBV28 and TRBJ2-7, with TRBD1 matching over 9 bases. CDR1 and CDR2 from the germline V gene are MDHEN and SYDVKM. V lost 6 bases, J lost 0 bases, and 6 bases stayed unmatched. The CDR3 has 15 amino acids. The CDR3 is CASRVTGGVSYEQYF. The CDR3 DNA is TGTGCCAGCAGGGTGACAGGGGGGGTCTCCTACGAGCAGTACTTC.

The chain employs TRBV5-4 and TRBJ1-2, with D tentatively TRBD1 (5 bases). This CDR3 is built from 16 residues. Germline-derived CDR1 and CDR2 are SGHNT and YYREEE (reference sequence). Between the trimmed V and J ends, which lost 4 bases and 0 bases, there was a span of 16 bases. DNA for the CDR3: TGTGCCAGCAGCGAAGGGGTAGTCCTAGCTAACTATGGCTACACCTTC. It encodes CASSEGVVLANYGYTF.

The V gene is TRBV25-1, the J gene TRBJ2-2; 11 bases are shared with TRBD2. The CDR3 covers 18 residues. The germline V gene has CDR1 MGHDK and CDR2 SYGVNS. J lost 7 bases, V lost 0 bases, and 10 bases had no gene match. The CDR3 DNA follows: TGTGCCAGCAGTGAATATCGGTCGACTAGCGGGGACGACGGGGAGCTGTTTTTT. It is translated as CASSEYRSTSGDDGELFF. The complete variable domain, with remaining parts taken from reference TRBV25-1 and TRBJ2-2, reads EADIYQTPRYLVIGTGKKITLECSQTMGHDKMYWYQQDPGMELHLIHYSYGVNSTEKGDLSSESTVSRIRTEHFPLTLESARPSHTSQYLCASSEYRSTSGDDGELFFGEGSRLTVL.

The rearrangement links TRBV9 to TRBJ2-3; no clear D. The CDR3 is made up of 14 amino acids. The V gene lost 0 bases and the J gene lost 1 base, with 6 bases spanning the gap. Germline V gene data show CDR1 as SGDLS and CDR2 as YYNGEE. The CDR3 is CASSVGQGTDTQYF. The DNA for the CDR3 is TGTGCCAGCAGCGTAGGGCAGGGCACAGATACGCAGTATTTT.

The chain couples TRBV4-1 to TRBJ1-4; D is undetermined. The CDR3 is made up of 15 amino acids. Germline loops: CDR1 MGHRA, CDR2 YSYEKL. V dropped 0 bases and J dropped 5 bases, with 10 bases sitting between them. DNA for the CDR3: TGCGCCAGCAGCCAAGACGGGGAGTACAATGAAAAACTGTTTTTT. Its translation is CASSQDGEYNEKLFF.

About this clone: Lacking the conserved final phenylalanine or tryptophan, this CDR3 likely reflects a read error. The DNA is omitted, as the CDR3 cannot be located on it reliably, and the CDR3 follows TCRdb's listing. The CDR3 loop is CASSLGQGAQLGV. The V and J genes are TRBV11-2 and TRBJ1-2; the table's D call, TRBD1, was not checked against the DNA. Germline assignment: CDR1 SGHAT and CDR2 FQNNGV. The CDR3 totals 13 residues, both ends included.